One sample yielded the 13 T cell receptor beta chains listed below, sequenced in a study of blood T cell repertoires in COVID-19. Some clones are missing from TCRdb's copy, which holds only in-frame ones; the method was immunoSEQ multiplex PCR. The sample carries about 180,000 clones, 86% recorded once. Sequenced sample: PBMCs or T cells enriched from blood (not recorded which). Receptors were obtained from a woman in her twenties or thirties who had recovered from COVID-19.

The gene calls are TRBV10-3 and TRBJ1-6; TRBD1 aligns across 9 bases. Germline assignment: CDR1 ENHRY and CDR2 SYGVKD. The CDR3 extends over 15 amino acids. V shed 4 bases and J 9 bases; nucleotides not matched to a gene: 7. The CDR3 is CAISGDRVAGSPLHF. CDR3 sequence (DNA): TGTGCCATCAGTGGGGACAGGGTTGCCGGTTCACCCCTCCACTTT.

The CDR3 DNA follows: TGTGCCAGTAGGGATTCTAGCGGGAGTGGAGATACGCAGTATTTT. It is translated as CASRDSSGSGDTQYF. V usage is TRBV19 and J usage is TRBJ2-3, with 10 bases fitting TRBD2. J lost 5 bases, V lost 6 bases, and 8 bases had no gene match. CDR1 and CDR2 (germline): LNHDA, SQIVND (reference sequence). The length of the CDR3 is 15 residues.

This sequence joins TRBV19 and TRBJ2-3, with D perhaps TRBD2 (6 bases). The CDR3 is 19 amino acids. With 2 bases removed from V and 1 base from J, the gap between germline ends came to 22 bases. Per the germline V gene, CDR1 is LNHDA and CDR2 is SQIVND (reference sequence). The CDR3, as DNA: TGTGCCAGTAGTATAAGATGGACCCTTAGCGGTGGGGGCACAGATACGCAGTATTTT. This codes for CASSIRWTLSGGGTDTQYF.

The V gene is TRBV11-2, the J gene TRBJ1-4; D uncertain. The germline V gene has CDR1 SGHAT and CDR2 FQNNGV. The CDR3 extends over 14 amino acids. V was clipped by 4 bases and J by 8 bases, with 14 bases between them. The CDR3 protein is CASSSQEASEKLFF. In nucleotides, the CDR3 is TGTGCCAGCAGCTCTCAGGAGGCTTCAGAAAAACTGTTTTTT.

The chain carries TRBV11-2 and TRBJ2-3; 12 positions agree with TRBD2. V trimming: 2 bases; J trimming: 4 bases; junction bases outside the gene matches: 4. Germline V gene lookup returns CDR1 SGHAT and CDR2 FQNNGV. There are 16 residues in the CDR3. DNA of the CDR3: TGTGCCAGCAGCTTAATGCCTAGCGGGAGGGCAGATACGCAGTATTTT. It translates to CASSLMPSGRADTQYF.

The CDR3 DNA reads as TGTGCCAGCAGCTCGGGACTAGATGTCAATGAGCAGTTCTTC. Translated: CASSSGLDVNEQFF. The rearrangement links TRBV7-2 to TRBJ2-1; 8 nucleotides match TRBD2. Looked up from germline, CDR1 is SGHTA and CDR2 is FQGNSA. The CDR3 consists of 14 residues. The junction had 5 bases not matched to a gene; V was cut back by 4 bases and J by 6 bases.

This rearrangement joins TRBV7-9 to TRBJ1-1; 8 bases are a match to TRBD1. The CDR3 runs 16 residues. V dropped 1 base and J dropped 0; count of bases not matched to a gene: 4. Per the germline V gene, CDR1 is SEHNR and CDR2 is FQNEAQ (reference sequence). The CDR3 loop is CASSLGTGTLNTEAFF. CDR3 sequence (DNA): TGTGCCAGCAGCTTAGGGACAGGGACTTTGAACACTGAAGCTTTCTTT.

The table lists this clone with a count of one. The chain has TRBV5-1 and TRBJ2-2; 9 positions match TRBD2. Germline V lookup: CDR1 SGHRS, CDR2 YFSETQ. The CDR3 contains 18 residues. Trimming cost V 4 bases and J 5 bases; bases outside gene matches: 15. CDR3 nucleotide sequence: TGCGCCAGCAGCCCCTACGGACTAGCGTTCGCCGGGACCGGGGAGCTGTTTTTT. Its protein is CASSPYGLAFAGTGELFF. The full variable domain, its missing parts supplied by reference TRBV5-1 and TRBJ2-2, is KAGVTQTPRYLIKTRGQQVTLSCSPISGHRSVSWYQQTPGQGLQFLFEYFSETQRNKGNFPGRFSGRQFSNSRSEMNVSTLELGDSALYLCASSPYGLAFAGTGELFFGEGSRLTVL.

The chain employs TRBV7-6 and TRBJ2-2, with 9 bases fitting TRBD2. Germline CDR1 SGHVS, CDR2 FNYEAQ. Trimming cost V 5 bases and J 1 base; bases outside gene matches: 5. The CDR3 spans 16 residues. CDR3 sequence reads: CASSLSGSENTGELFF. As DNA, the CDR3 is TGTGCCAGCAGCCTTAGCGGGAGTGAGAACACCGGGGAGCTGTTTTTT.

This chain links TRBV9 with TRBJ2-5, with a weak D call TRBD2 (6 bases). Looked up from germline, CDR1 is SGDLS and CDR2 is YYNGEE. Trimming took 0 bases from V and 2 from J, leaving 8 bases between them. The CDR3 has 14 amino acids. CDR3 DNA sequence: TGTGCCAGCAGCGTAGCAGGACTACAAGAGACCCAGTACTTC. Its protein product is CASSVAGLQETQYF. Together with reference TRBV9 and TRBJ2-5, the CDR3 gives the full variable domain: DSGVTQTPKHLITATGQRVTLRCSPRSGDLSVYWYQQSLDQGLQFLIQYYNGEERAKGNILERFSAQQFPDLHSELNLSSLELGDSALYFCASSVAGLQETQYFGPGTRLLVL.

The CDR3 reads CASRTSGPIIYNEQFF. In DNA, the CDR3 is TGTGCCAGCAGGACTAGCGGTCCTATTATATACAATGAGCAGTTCTTC. The chain has TRBV28 and TRBJ2-1, with TRBD2 matching 9 bases. Germline CDR1 and CDR2: MDHEN and SYDVKM. V lost 6 bases to trimming and J lost 4 bases; unmatched junction nucleotides: 10. This CDR3 has 16 amino acids.

The chain couples TRBV28 to TRBJ2-2, with TRBD1 identical over 10 bases. V was pared by 10 bases and J by 3 bases, with 8 bases of the junction left unmatched. This CDR3 is built from 15 residues. CDR1 is MDHEN and CDR2 is SYDVKM in the germline V gene. As DNA, the CDR3 is TGTGCCACAGGACGACAGGGGGCGCACACCGGGGAGCTGTTTTTT. Protein product: CATGRQGAHTGELFF.

The chain joins TRBV18 to TRBJ2-2, with TRBD2 matching over 10 bases. The trim removed 6 bases at V and 6 bases at J, leaving 7 bases unmatched. Per the germline V gene, CDR1 is KGHSH and CDR2 is LQKENI. The CDR3 runs 15 residues. The CDR3 DNA follows: TGTGCCAGCTCGCCCGGACTAGCGGCGGCCGGGGAGCTGTTTTTT. It codes for CASSPGLAAAGELFF.